These 27 T cell receptor beta chains were sequenced from one sample in a study of blood T cell repertoires in COVID-19. Sequencing used immunoSEQ multiplex PCR; TCRdb keeps in-frame clones, though not all of them. This sample has hundreds of thousands of clones, with roughly 90% found just once. Sequencing was performed on peripheral blood. These receptors were collected from a woman in her seventies with COVID-19, enrolled during active disease.

The chain recombines TRBV14 with TRBJ2-1; 9 nucleotides align to TRBD2. The CDR3 loop spans 14 amino acids. The V gene's germline CDR1 is SGHDN and CDR2 FVKESK. V gave up 2 bases and J gave up 4 bases; unmatched junction bases: 0. CDR3 residues: CASSQLAGYNEQFF. The CDR3 region has the DNA TGTGCCAGCAGCCAACTAGCGGGGTACAATGAGCAGTTCTTC.

CDR3 in amino acids: CASSQDAPEQFF. CDR3 in DNA: TGTGCCAGCAGCCAAGACGCGCCTGAGCAGTTCTTC. V gene TRBV3-1 (or the pseudogene TRBV3-2) combines with J gene TRBJ2-1; D is unclear. The V end was cut by 0 bases, the J end by 9 bases, with 6 bases between. The CDR3 extends over 12 amino acids. Germline V CDR1 and CDR2: LGHDT, YNNKEL (reference sequence).

This clone was counted a few times. The V gene is TRBV12-5, the J gene TRBJ1-2, with 7 nucleotides matching TRBD1. Looked up from germline, CDR1 is LGHNT and CDR2 is FRNRAP. The CDR3 sequence is 15 residues long. V was pared by 4 bases and J by 4 bases, with 9 bases of the junction left unmatched. The CDR3 loop reads CASGSGQSLFYGYTF. The CDR3 nucleotides read TGTGCTAGTGGTTCGGGACAGTCTCTTTTCTATGGCTACACCTTC.

The chain employs TRBV4-3 and TRBJ2-6, with 10 nucleotides matching TRBD1. The CDR3 runs to 18 residues. Germline V gene sequence: CDR1 LGHNA, CDR2 YSLEER. J was trimmed by 1 base and V by 5 bases; bases with no gene match: 8. CDR3 loop: CASSFGTGALSGANVLTF. CDR3 nucleotides: TGCGCCAGCAGCTTTGGGACAGGGGCCCTTTCTGGGGCCAACGTCCTGACTTTC.

This rearrangement joins TRBV6-4 to TRBJ1-5; 11 bases map to TRBD1. The V segment lost 6 bases and the J segment 6 bases; nucleotides outside the gene matches: 4. The CDR3 is made up of 14 amino acids. Germline lookup yields CDR1 MRHNA and CDR2 SNTAGT. DNA for the CDR3: TGTGCCAGCAGACCGGACAGGGGGCTTCAGCCCCAGCATTTT. As protein: CASRPDRGLQPQHF.

This clone was seen a handful of times. The genes are TRBV9 and TRBJ1-2; possible D gene TRBD1, 6 bases. The V and J ends lost 4 bases and 2 bases respectively, with 18 bases between them. The CDR3 has 16 amino acids. CDR1 is SGDLS, CDR2 YYNGEE, per germline. CDR3 amino acids: CASSLPMAGANYGYTF. CDR3 bases: TGTGCCAGCAGCCTCCCAATGGCAGGGGCCAACTATGGCTACACCTTC.

This clone was seen a few times. V and J are TRBV27 and TRBJ2-7; 9 bases match TRBD2. CDR3 size: 15 residues. Looked up from germline, CDR1 is MNHEY and CDR2 is SMNVEV (reference sequence). The trim removed 5 bases at V and 5 bases at J, leaving 10 bases unmatched. The CDR3 DNA is TGTGCCAGCAGTCTGGGGCGGGGGGGTTCCCACGAGCAGTACTTC. It specifies CASSLGRGGSHEQYF.

This clone was observed a single time. V gene TRBV27 combines with J gene TRBJ2-2; weak D call: TRBD1 (7 bases). Per germline, CDR1 MNHEY and CDR2 SMNVEV (reference sequence). The V end was cut by 7 bases, the J end by 5 bases, with 14 bases between. CDR3 length: 14 residues. CDR3 region: CASTYQGGTGELFF. CDR3 nucleotide sequence: TGTGCCAGCACTTACCAGGGGGGAACCGGGGAGCTGTTTTTT.

V and J are TRBV7-3 and TRBJ1-1; possibly TRBD1 for D (6 bases). This CDR3 spans 16 amino acids. Between the trimmed V and J ends, which lost 0 bases and 4 bases, there was a span of 15 bases. Germline V CDR1 and CDR2: SGHTA, FQGTGA. The CDR3 reads CASSLTVNREGTEAFF. The DNA of the CDR3 is TGTGCCAGCAGCTTAACAGTGAACAGGGAGGGCACTGAAGCTTTCTTT.

The rearrangement joins TRBV30 to TRBJ1-2; D is possibly TRBD1 (6 bases). V gave up 0 bases and J gave up 0 bases, with 11 bases separating them. Looked up from germline, CDR1 is GTSNPN and CDR2 is SVGIG (reference sequence). The CDR3 totals 15 residues. CDR3 in amino acids: CAWSVRGATNYGYTF. The CDR3 DNA reads as TGTGCCTGGAGTGTACGGGGGGCCACTAACTATGGCTACACCTTC. Full variable domain (remainder filled in from reference TRBV30 and TRBJ1-2): SQTIHQWPATLVQPVGSPLSLECTVEGTSNPNLYWYRQAAGRGLQLLFYSVGIGQISSEVPQNLSASRPQDRQFILSSKKLLLSDSGFYLCAWSVRGATNYGYTFGSGTRLTVV.

The chain couples TRBV18 to TRBJ1-1; weak D call: TRBD1 (6 bases). Germline V CDR1 and CDR2: KGHSH, LQKENI. V was shortened by 6 bases and J by 1 base, with 15 bases between the two germline ends. The CDR3 spans 15 residues. CDR3 region: CASSSDPGQNTEAFF. The CDR3 bases are TGTGCCAGCTCGTCGGACCCGGGACAGAACACTGAAGCTTTCTTT.

The V gene is TRBV24-1, the J gene TRBJ2-4; 8 bases are a match to TRBD2. Germline trimming cut 6 bases from V and 3 bases from J; bases unmatched to any gene: 9. This CDR3 is 16 amino acids long. The germline V gene encodes CDR1 KGHDR and CDR2 SFDVKD. The CDR3 here is CATSSVLAGGKNIQYF. CDR3 nucleotides: TGTGCCACCAGTTCGGTCCTGGCGGGGGGCAAAAACATTCAGTACTTC.

V gene TRBV20-1 combines with J gene TRBJ1-1; TRBD1 might be the D (6 bases). Germline CDR1 and CDR2: DFQATT and SNEGSKA (reference sequence). The CDR3 has 11 residues. Trimming removed 5 bases from V and 8 bases from J, with 12 bases in between. CDR3 protein: CSAFRGPEAFF. The CDR3 DNA reads as TGCAGTGCTTTCAGGGGACCCGAAGCTTTCTTT.

The genes are TRBV24-1 and TRBJ1-5; D ambiguous. Germline lookup yields CDR1 KGHDR and CDR2 SFDVKD. CDR3 length: 16 residues. V dropped 5 bases and J dropped 3 bases, with 16 bases sitting between them. CDR3 in amino acids: CATSAGGSGDNQPQHF. The CDR3 nucleotides are TGTGCCACCAGTGCGGGAGGCTCTGGGGACAATCAGCCCCAGCATTTT.

The V and J genes are TRBV6-6 and TRBJ1-2; 7 bases match TRBD1. Germline V lookup: CDR1 MNHNY, CDR2 SVGAGI (reference sequence). CDR3 length: 13 amino acids. J lost 4 bases, V lost 7 bases, and 6 bases had no gene match. The CDR3 DNA follows: TGTGCCAGCACCCCTACAGGGGTCTATGGCTACACCTTC. Amino acids: CASTPTGVYGYTF.

V gene TRBV5-6 combines with J gene TRBJ2-3; D is undetermined. The V end was cut by 0 bases, the J end by 6 bases, with 11 bases between. The CDR3 runs to 14 residues. Germline assignment: CDR1 SGHDT and CDR2 YYEEEE. The DNA of the CDR3 is TGTGCCAGCAGCTTGGTTGGTTCCTACGATACGCAGTATTTT. Its protein is CASSLVGSYDTQYF.

The genes are TRBV6-6 and TRBJ2-2; maybe TRBD1 (5 bases). Germline CDR1 and CDR2: MNHNY and SVGAGI (reference sequence). Between the trimmed V and J ends, which lost 6 bases and 0 bases, there was a span of 8 bases. This CDR3 region has 14 residues. As DNA, the CDR3 is TGTGCCAGCAGCCCGACAGCGAACACCGGGGAGCTGTTTTTT. This encodes CASSPTANTGELFF.

The chain is built from TRBV7-2 and TRBJ1-6; D is unclear. The CDR3 extends over 13 amino acids. The germline V gene encodes CDR1 SGHTA and CDR2 FQGNSA. V was shortened by 2 bases and J by 6 bases, with 5 bases between the two germline ends. CDR3: CASSLLANSPLHF. The CDR3 nucleotides are TGTGCCAGCAGCTTATTGGCTAATTCACCCCTCCACTTT.

The chain employs TRBV5-1 and TRBJ2-7; 9 bases are shared with TRBD1. V dropped 2 bases and J dropped 2; count of bases not matched to a gene: 5. CDR1 is SGHRS and CDR2 is YFSETQ in the germline V gene. This CDR3 has 15 amino acids. DNA for the CDR3: TGCGCCAGCAGCTTAACAGGGGGCTCAACCTACGAGCAGTACTTC. This codes for CASSLTGGSTYEQYF.

The chain joins TRBV18 to TRBJ2-7; maybe TRBD1 (7 bases). Per germline, CDR1 KGHSH and CDR2 LQKENI. The CDR3 totals 16 residues. V gave up 2 bases and J gave up 6 bases, with 20 bases separating them. For the CDR3, the DNA is TGTGCCAGCTCACCAGATAACAGGGGAGGAATCGGCGAGCAGTACTTC. Its translation is CASSPDNRGGIGEQYF.

The chain uses TRBV27 and TRBJ1-5, with TRBD1 matching over 9 bases. Germline loops: CDR1 MNHEY, CDR2 SMNVEV (reference sequence). CDR3 length equals 15 residues. Unmatched junction bases numbered 8, after V lost 4 bases and J lost 7 bases. The CDR3 region has the DNA TGTGCCAGCAGTTCATCCGGGACAGGGTACCAGCCCCAGCATTTT. Amino acids: CASSSSGTGYQPQHF.

The chain links TRBV7-2 to TRBJ1-2, with D hard to call. CDR1 SGHTA and CDR2 FQGNSA come from the germline V gene. Trimming cost V 3 bases and J 4 bases, with 15 bases left between them. CDR3 length: 15 amino acids. The CDR3 loop reads CASSFRLYGSYGYTF. CDR3 bases: TGTGCCAGCAGCTTTCGATTATACGGGTCCTATGGCTACACCTTC.

In this sample, this clone turned up once. This rearrangement joins TRBV18 to TRBJ2-1, with D possibly matching TRBD1 (5 bases). The ends were cut back, 5 bases at V and 9 bases at J, with 17 bases in the middle. This CDR3 comprises 14 residues. From germline, CDR1 is KGHSH and CDR2 LQKENI. The CDR3 DNA reads as TGTGCCAGCTCAGCCGAATTGGGGCGCTTTGAGCAGTTCTTC. This encodes CASSAELGRFEQFF.

V and J are TRBV9 and TRBJ2-2; D possibly corresponds to TRBD2 (6 bases). CDR1 is SGDLS, CDR2 YYNGEE, per germline. V lost 0 bases to trimming and J lost 4 bases, with 10 bases between them. The CDR3 runs to 15 residues. The CDR3 DNA reads TGTGCCAGCAGCGTAGCGGGGGACCGCACCGGGGAGCTGTTTTTT. As protein: CASSVAGDRTGELFF. Variable domain in full (rest from reference TRBV9 and TRBJ2-2): DSGVTQTPKHLITATGQRVTLRCSPRSGDLSVYWYQQSLDQGLQFLIQYYNGEERAKGNILERFSAQQFPDLHSELNLSSLELGDSALYFCASSVAGDRTGELFFGEGSRLTVL.

The chain employs TRBV19 and TRBJ2-1, with 15 nucleotides matching TRBD2. Per germline, CDR1 LNHDA and CDR2 SQIVND (reference sequence). This CDR3 comprises 16 residues. V gave up 3 bases and J gave up 9 bases; unmatched junction bases: 6. The CDR3 protein is CASSIWTSGGEGEQFF. CDR3 nucleotides: TGTGCCAGTAGTATTTGGACTAGCGGGGGGGAGGGTGAGCAGTTCTTC.

This clone was counted a single time. The chain recombines TRBV20-1 with TRBJ2-7, with D possibly being TRBD1 (6 bases). There are 11 residues in the CDR3. V lost 2 bases and J 12 bases, leaving 14 bases between the germline ends. CDR1 and CDR2 (germline): DFQATT, SNEGSKA (reference sequence). The CDR3 protein is CSARLRDNAYF. CDR3 coding DNA: TGCAGTGCTAGACTCCGGGACAACGCGTACTTC.

This clone was counted once. The CDR3 sequence is CASSLARGYTF. Written as DNA, the CDR3 is TGTGCCAGCAGCTTGGCCCGGGGCTACACCTTC. The rearrangement uses TRBV5-5 and TRBJ1-2; unclear D gene. CDR1 and CDR2 (germline): SGHKS, YYEKEE (reference sequence). This CDR3 region has 11 residues. Trimming shortened V by 0 bases and J by 8 bases, and 5 bases separated the two germline ends.